The entry below gives a single T cell receptor (beta chain) sequence along with its context. The germline V and J ends were trimmed by 6 bases and 6 bases, with 17 bases remaining between them. The CDR3 has 14 amino acids. CDR1 is MNHEY, CDR2 SVGAGI, per germline. This sample is part of a study of blood T cell repertoires in COVID-19. Study context: Specimens from acute and convalescent COVID-19 originated in the United States, Italy and Spain. PBMCs, B-cell-depleted T cells, or T cells were the source of the cDNA or gDNA that made up the material.

In the original workflow: From reference gene primer amplification, estimates of nucleated cell counts were derived. Only in-frame clones appear in the TCRdb table, and some are missing; sequencing was by immunoSEQ multiplex PCR. From that table come the V and J calls and clone size; the DNA was used to work out D and trimming. The table has just over 650,000 clones, approximately 90% seen once; the top ten hold roughly 0.25%. The V and J genes are TRBV6-5 and TRBJ2-5; tentative D call: TRBD2 (6 bases). Sequenced material: peripheral blood. The receptor's source is a woman aged 18-29 years with acute or convalescent COVID-19. The CDR3 nucleotides are TGTGCCAGCAGGGCACTTCCCGGACTAAAGACCCAGTACTTC. Its translation: CASRALPGLKTQYF.